Sequencing of this T cell receptor (beta chain) was carried out in a study of beta chain features in type 1 diabetes. On the study more broadly: Across all samples, about 100,000,000 sorted cells were examined.

Concerning this clone itself: The antigen is unknown.

The entirety of the isolated RNA underwent reverse transcription, so expressed TCRB transcripts were sequenced. Naive, central memory and regulatory T cell samples averaged roughly 3.4 million immunoSEQ reads each. TCRdb's copy holds only in-frame clones and misses some; the assay was immunoSEQ multiplex PCR. The sample has 160,000 or so clones; approximately 10% are singletons. Study-level points and caveats: There was a moderate but significant shortening of TCRB CDR3s in all four CD4+ subsets of Type 1 diabetes patients. When cDNA is sequenced, cells with high TCR expression could be over-represented. Individuals with type 1 diabetes displayed fewer insertions and more deletions at VDJ junctions.

CDR1 is MDHEN, CDR2 SYDVKM, per germline. The CDR3 contains 15 residues. The ends lost 7 bases at V and 2 bases at J; junction bases unmatched: 8. This TCR was sampled from a woman aged 25-40 years with type 1 diabetes. The sequenced sample was central memory CD4+ T cells from blood. V gene TRBV28 combines with J gene TRBJ2-7, with 10 bases identical to TRBD1. This CDR3 reads CASTSPGQGTYEQYF. As DNA, the CDR3 is TGTGCCAGCACCTCTCCGGGACAGGGGACCTACGAGCAGTACTTC.